The rows below give T cell receptor beta chains drawn from one sample of a study of shared clonotypes between healthy human individuals. Some clones are missing from TCRdb's copy, which holds only in-frame ones; the method was immunoSEQ multiplex PCR. The table lists about 2.1 million clones, roughly 95% of them singletons. Sequencing was carried out using naive CD8+ T cells from PBMCs. Receptors were obtained from a young man in good health. Some clones in this sample may be carry-over from other donors' samples. Both conserved end residues are part of each CDR3. D genes are given only for firm matches. Not every row has a clone size; where given, it reads once, few, many or a size class.

clone size	J gene	V gene	D gene	CDR3 DNA	CDR3 protein
NA	TRBJ1-2	TRBV27	NA	TGTGCCAGCAGAGTCGCGAGGAGAGCTAACTATGGCTACACCTTC	CASRVARRANYGYTF
NA	TRBJ1-1	TRBV2	TRBD1	TGTGCCAGCAGTGCCGGGACAGGGGGCGCGGGGACTGAAGCTTTCTTT	CASSAGTGGAGTEAFF
NA	TRBJ2-5	TRBV7-9	NA	TGTGCCAGCAGCTTAAAATCGAGGAGTCAAGAGACCCAGTACTTC	CASSLKSRSQETQYF
NA	TRBJ2-7	TRBV9	TRBD1	TGTGCCAGCTCGCAATCGGCAGGGGGCTACGAGCAGTACTTC	CASSQSAGGYEQYF
once	TRBJ2-1	TRBV2	TRBD2	TGTGCCAGCAGCTTAGGGACTAGCGTGAATGAGCAGTTCTTC	CASSLGTSVNEQFF
NA	TRBJ1-6	TRBV28	NA	TGTGCCAGCAGTTTATTCCCAGGAGGGTCTTCACCCCTCCACTTT	CASSLFPGGSSPLHF
NA	TRBJ2-3	TRBV18	NA	TGTGCCAGCTCACCCGCAGGCCCGGCCACAGATACGCAGTATTTT	CASSPAGPATDTQYF
NA	TRBJ2-1	TRBV29-1	NA	TGCAGCGTTGTTCGAGCAGGTTACAATGAGCAGTTCTTC	CSVVRAGYNEQFF
NA	TRBJ2-1	TRBV7-3	TRBD2	TGTGCCAGCAGCAAAGGACTAGCGGAAGACAATGAGCAGTTCTTC	CASSKGLAEDNEQFF
once	TRBJ1-2	TRBV7-8	NA	TGTGCCAGCAGCTTAGTAAGGGCAGACCCCTATGGCTACACCTTC	CASSLVRADPYGYTF
NA	TRBJ2-1	TRBV15	NA	TGTGCCACCAGCGGTCGGGTGGGTTTTTACAATGAGCAGTTCTTC	CATSGRVGFYNEQFF
NA	TRBJ1-1	TRBV27	NA	TGTGCCAGCAGTCCGACCGGGATGGGAGCTTTCTTT	CASSPTGMGAFF
NA	TRBJ1-1	TRBV29-1	NA	TGCAGCGTCGGAGGGAATGCTGAAGCTTTCTTT	CSVGGNAEAFF
NA	TRBJ2-3	TRBV7-9	TRBD2	TGTGCCAGCAGTAAACCGGGACTAGCGGGGAAAGATACGCAGTATTTT	CASSKPGLAGKDTQYF
NA	TRBJ2-7	TRBV19	TRBD1	TGTGCCAGTAGTCCGATACAGGGGCCTGCCTACGAGCAGTACTTC	CASSPIQGPAYEQYF